A single sample is the source of the 7 T cell receptor beta chains below, sequenced in a study of Tregs in tolerant kidney transplant recipients. Produced via immunoSEQ multiplex PCR; TCRdb's table is partial and in-frame only. This table has 60,000 to 70,000 clones, 92% appearing once. This sample comprised CD8+ T cells from blood, obtained before the transplant. The receptor source for this set is a human donor who received a combined kidney and bone marrow transplant.

V is TRBV27 and J is TRBJ1-5, with 9 nucleotides matching TRBD1. The length of the CDR3 is 13 residues. Germline CDR1 MNHEY, CDR2 SMNVEV (reference sequence). V was pared by 8 bases and J by 9 bases, with 8 bases of the junction left unmatched. The CDR3 DNA is TGTGCCAGCGGGGGACAGGGTCGTCGGCCCCAGCATTTT. Translation: CASGGQGRRPQHF.

V gene TRBV10-3 combines with J gene TRBJ1-2; the D is unclear. CDR1 is ENHRY, CDR2 SYGVKD, per germline. The CDR3 spans 17 residues. The germline V and J ends were trimmed by 3 bases and 0 bases, with 17 bases remaining between them. CDR3 protein: CAISDNGGRSANYGYTF. CDR3 DNA sequence: TGTGCCATCAGTGATAATGGAGGGAGGTCAGCTAACTATGGCTACACCTTC.

This clone was seen just once. The V and J genes are TRBV2 and TRBJ1-2, with D uncertain. Trimming took 3 bases from V and 7 from J, leaving 15 bases between them. The CDR3 has 14 residues. Germline V gene lookup returns CDR1 SNHLY and CDR2 FYNNEI. In DNA, the CDR3 is TGTGCCAGCAGTGAGATTGGGCATCTATTTGGCTACACCTTC. Amino acid sequence: CASSEIGHLFGYTF.

The rearrangement joins TRBV7-9 to TRBJ2-1; D remains ambiguous. Germline CDR1 reads SEHNR; CDR2 reads FQNEAQ (reference sequence). There are 13 residues in the CDR3. The ends were cut back, 5 bases at V and 6 bases at J, with 11 bases in the middle. The CDR3 nucleotides read TGTGCCAGCAGCCTGGCGTGGGCCAATGAGCAGTTCTTC. Its protein is CASSLAWANEQFF.

This clone showed up just once. The V gene is TRBV9, the J gene TRBJ1-2, with a weak D call TRBD1 (5 bases). The ends were cut back, 2 bases at V and 3 bases at J, with 11 bases in the middle. CDR3 length: 14 amino acids. Germline V gene sequence: CDR1 SGDLS, CDR2 YYNGEE. DNA for the CDR3: TGTGCCAGCAGCGTGGGCAGGGCTGACTATGGCTACACCTTC. Translated: CASSVGRADYGYTF.

V usage is TRBV5-8 and J usage is TRBJ2-7; 13 nucleotides match TRBD2. Germline V gene data show CDR1 as SGHTS and CDR2 as YDEGEE. The V and J ends lost 4 bases and 2 bases, in that order; junction bases with no gene match: 3. There are 15 residues in the CDR3. Written as DNA, the CDR3 is TGTGCCAGCAGCCTCGGACTAGCGGGGGCCTACGAGCAGTACTTC. Its translation is CASSLGLAGAYEQYF.

The chain uses TRBV19 and TRBJ2-1, with TRBD2 identical over 12 bases. The CDR3 is 16 amino acids. The trim removed 3 bases at V and 3 bases at J, leaving 3 bases unmatched. CDR1 LNHDA and CDR2 SQIVND come from the germline V gene (reference sequence). The CDR3 loop reads CASSIKTSGGYNEQFF. In DNA, the CDR3 is TGTGCCAGTAGTATTAAGACTAGCGGGGGCTACAATGAGCAGTTCTTC.